The T cell receptor beta chain described here comes from a study of molecular identifiers for immune sequencing clone quantification. Libraries for naive CD8 T cells, which were made from approximately 20,000 to 980,000 sorted cells, drew on 10%, 30% or 50% of the RNA. Previously reported methods and listed TCR primers produced the bulk TCR libraries. One entry per CDR3 protein results from TCRdb running MiXCR on the PCR reads. The profile covers some 590,000 distinct CDR3 sequences, with about 25% appearing a single time and about 0.73% taken by the ten largest. This clonotype has ten or more counts. Its antigen is undetermined. Findings and limits, study-wide: Amid over 900,000 naive cells, spiked Jurkat TCR RNA from one cell was reportedly still detectable. Highly expanded clone sizes could be underestimated through barcode sharing by identical TCR molecules.

The clonotype was recovered from a human donor in good health. Some libraries in this study had Jurkat cell RNA spiked in. Sequenced: naive CD8+ T cells from blood, with Jurkat cell RNA spiked in. Subset: FACS-sorted CD8+CD4-CCR7+CD45RA+ naive T cells.

This CDR3 reads CASSLDFAGVTDTQYF. Written as DNA, the CDR3 is TGTGCCAGCAGTCTCGACTTTGCGGGAGTGACAGATACGCAGTATTTT. This chain connects TRBV2 to TRBJ2-3; TRBD2 aligns across 7 bases. Looked up from germline, CDR1 is SNHLY and CDR2 is FYNNEI. The CDR3 is 16 amino acids. J was trimmed by 3 bases and V by 5 bases; bases with no gene match: 11.